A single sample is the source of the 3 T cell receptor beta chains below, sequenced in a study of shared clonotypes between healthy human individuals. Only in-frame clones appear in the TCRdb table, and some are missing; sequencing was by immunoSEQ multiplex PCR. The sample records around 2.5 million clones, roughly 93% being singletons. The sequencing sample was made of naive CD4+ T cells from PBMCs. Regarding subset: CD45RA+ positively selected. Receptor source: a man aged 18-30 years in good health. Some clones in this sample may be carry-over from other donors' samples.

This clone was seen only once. CDR3 in DNA: TGTGCCAGCAGCTTCGTCATGTATGGCTACACCTTC. This encodes CASSFVMYGYTF. The rearrangement uses TRBV6-5 and TRBJ1-2; D is unresolved. Germline lookup yields CDR1 MNHEY and CDR2 SVGAGI. This CDR3 has 12 amino acids. The V gene lost 6 bases and the J gene lost 5 bases, with 10 bases spanning the gap.

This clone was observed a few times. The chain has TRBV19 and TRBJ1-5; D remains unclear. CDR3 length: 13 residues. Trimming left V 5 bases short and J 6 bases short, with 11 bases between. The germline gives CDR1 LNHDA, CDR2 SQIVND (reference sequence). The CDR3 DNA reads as TGTGCCAGTAGTTTCAGCGGGAGTCAGCCCCAGCATTTT. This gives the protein CASSFSGSQPQHF.

This CDR3 reads CASSPTTGGVGFGYTF. DNA of the CDR3: TGTGCCAGCTCACCAACGACAGGGGGCGTCGGATTCGGCTACACCTTC. The chain has TRBV18 and TRBJ1-2; 10 bases line up with TRBD1. Trimming removed 2 bases from V and 8 bases from J; junction bases left unmatched: 11. The germline CDR1 and CDR2 sequences are KGHSH and LQKENI. The CDR3 contains 16 residues.